These 11 T cell receptor beta chains share one sample of origin, sequenced in a study of PD-1 blockade in classical Hodgkin lymphoma. There was relapse after autologous stem cell transplantation in every patient, and there was variation in brentuximab vedotin exposure. Here immunoSEQ multiplex PCR was the method, and the copy in TCRdb shows in-frame clones only, minus some. The sample lists around 30,000 clones, roughly four fifths seen once, with 25% to 40% in the top ten. The source was peripheral blood mononuclear cells (PBMCs), collected at baseline. The receptors come from a human donor with classical Hodgkin lymphoma.

V gene TRBV2 combines with J gene TRBJ2-5; 9 positions match TRBD2. V lost 5 bases and J lost 12; bases outside the gene matches: 16. The germline gives CDR1 SNHLY, CDR2 FYNNEI. This CDR3 comprises 15 residues. The CDR3 reads CASSSRTGTSRFEYF. CDR3 in DNA: TGTGCCAGCAGTTCTAGAACCGGGACTAGCCGATTTGAGTACTTC.

V is TRBV7-2 and J is TRBJ1-2; 7 bases are a match to TRBD1. CDR1 and CDR2 from the germline V gene are SGHTA and FQGNSA. The CDR3 spans 13 residues. V dropped 3 bases and J dropped 8; count of bases not matched to a gene: 6. This CDR3 is CASSFRQGEGYTF. The CDR3 DNA reads TGTGCCAGCAGCTTCAGGCAGGGGGAGGGCTACACCTTC.

A single count supports this clone. This CDR3 is also generated by other DNA sequences in the sample. The gene calls are TRBV19 and TRBJ1-2; D is unresolved. Deletions cut 7 bases from V and 0 bases from J, with 3 bases between. The CDR3 loop spans 11 amino acids. From germline, CDR1 is LNHDA and CDR2 SQIVND (reference sequence). CDR3 in amino acids: CASTANYGYTF. CDR3 nucleotide sequence: TGTGCCAGTACGGCTAACTATGGCTACACCTTC.

This chain connects TRBV30 to TRBJ1-3; a possible D gene is TRBD1 (5 bases). The germline V and J ends were trimmed by 8 bases and 4 bases, with 15 bases remaining between them. CDR3 size: 13 residues. The germline V gene encodes CDR1 GTSNPN and CDR2 SVGIG (reference sequence). CDR3 nucleotide sequence: TGTGCCAGCACACAGGCAACCGGAAACACCATATATTTT. It encodes CASTQATGNTIYF.

This clone is a singleton in its sample. V is TRBV18 and J is TRBJ2-7; D ambiguous. V was clipped by 2 bases and J by 0 bases, with 11 bases between them. Germline loops: CDR1 KGHSH, CDR2 LQKENI. This CDR3 is built from 15 residues. The CDR3 here is CASSPSALSSYEQYF. The CDR3, as DNA: TGTGCCAGCTCACCATCGGCATTAAGCTCCTACGAGCAGTACTTC.

The gene calls are TRBV27 and TRBJ1-5, with unresolved D. The length of the CDR3 is 12 residues. Looked up from germline, CDR1 is MNHEY and CDR2 is SMNVEV (reference sequence). Trimming left V 10 bases short and J 5 bases short, with 12 bases between. As DNA, the CDR3 is TGTGCCATTATCACCGGGGATCAGCCCCAGCATTTT. Translation gives CAIITGDQPQHF.

V is TRBV4-3 and J is TRBJ1-1; 12 bases are a match to TRBD1. Germline CDR1 and CDR2: LGHNA and YSLEER. This CDR3 comprises 18 residues. V lost 1 base, J lost 1 base, and 7 bases stayed unmatched. The CDR3 nucleotides are TGCGCCAGCAGCCAAGGTTCCAGGGACAGGGGGCCGAACACTGAAGCTTTCTTT. Residues: CASSQGSRDRGPNTEAFF.

The chain combines TRBV7-9 with TRBJ2-5; the D is unclear. V was pared by 4 bases and J by 5 bases, with 11 bases between. Germline CDR1 and CDR2: SEHNR and FQNEAQ (reference sequence). The CDR3 totals 13 residues. The CDR3 DNA is TGTGCCAGCAGCTCTGTGTCCTGGGAGACCCAGTACTTC. Its protein product is CASSSVSWETQYF.

The chain carries TRBV19 and TRBJ1-4; D is uncertain. The CDR3 totals 14 residues. Deletions cut 6 bases from V and 0 bases from J, with 8 bases between. Germline-derived CDR1 and CDR2 are LNHDA and SQIVND (reference sequence). The CDR3 coding sequence is TGTGCCAGTAGCTACAGTGCAACTAATGAAAAACTGTTTTTT. Translation gives CASSYSATNEKLFF.

This clone was observed a handful of times. The genes are TRBV15 and TRBJ1-4; tentatively, D is TRBD1 (5 bases). The germline gives CDR1 LNHNV, CDR2 YYDKDF (reference sequence). V was clipped by 4 bases and J by 3 bases, with 15 bases between them. CDR3 length equals 16 residues. CDR3 sequence reads: CATSTGWEPANEKLFF. CDR3 DNA sequence: TGTGCCACCAGCACAGGGTGGGAGCCTGCTAATGAAAAACTGTTTTTT.

This clone was observed once. V and J are TRBV5-6 and TRBJ1-2; possible D gene TRBD1, 5 bases. The CDR3 consists of 15 residues. CDR1 is SGHDT, CDR2 YYEEEE, per germline. V gave up 1 base and J gave up 3 bases, with 13 bases separating them. In DNA, the CDR3 is TGTGCCAGCAGCTTGACAGGCGCGTTTGACTATGGCTACACCTTC. It encodes CASSLTGAFDYGYTF.